This T cell receptor beta chain was sequenced for a study of T-cell reconstitution after alpha-beta-depleted transplantation in children. Concerning this clonotype itself: Its antigen remains unknown. One junction end does not reproduce the germline sequence, and a read error may be involved.

Preparation of the TCRbeta library used unique molecular identifiers. TCRdb reanalysed the PCR reads using MiXCR and keeps one entry per CDR3 protein. The table has roughly 200,000 distinct CDR3 sequences, approximately 6.3% seen once. Study-level findings and limits: Some patients showed high day-60 TCRbeta diversity, which derived from surviving recipient T cells and thymic progenitors.

Germline-derived CDR1 and CDR2 are SEHNR and FQNEAQ (reference sequence). This CDR3 spans 12 amino acids. The clonotype was recovered from a boy aged 2 to 10 with acute lymphoblastic leukemia, due to receive a stem cell transplant. The chain links TRBV7-9 to TRBJ2-3; D is unclear. Sequencing was performed on PBMCs, taken before TCRalphabeta/CD19-depleted stem cell transplant. Here the CDR3 DNA reads TGTACCAGCAGCTCCACCACAGATACGCAGTATTTT. Translating it yields CTSSSTTDTQYF.